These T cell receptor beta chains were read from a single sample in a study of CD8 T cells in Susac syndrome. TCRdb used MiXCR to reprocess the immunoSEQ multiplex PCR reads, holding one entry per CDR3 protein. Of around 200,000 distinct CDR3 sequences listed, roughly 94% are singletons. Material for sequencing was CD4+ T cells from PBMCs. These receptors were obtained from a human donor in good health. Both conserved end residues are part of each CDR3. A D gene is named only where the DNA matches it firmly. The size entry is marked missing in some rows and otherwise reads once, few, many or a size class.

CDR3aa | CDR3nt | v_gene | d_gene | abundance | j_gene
CSASPLAGEGETQYF | TGCAGTGCTAGTCCCCTAGCGGGAGAAGGAGAGACCCAGTACTTC | TRBV20-1 | TRBD2 | NA | TRBJ2-5
CATSRRGPNTGELFF | TGTGCCACCAGCCGGCGGGGCCCGAACACCGGGGAGCTGTTTTTT | TRBV15 | NA | NA | TRBJ2-2
CASSDSFSGGDENEQFF | TGTGCCAGCAGTGACTCTTTTAGTGGGGGGGACGAGAATGAGCAGTTCTTC | TRBV6-4 | TRBD2 | NA | TRBJ2-1
CSAISSGATEAFF | TGCAGTGCCATATCGTCGGGGGCCACTGAAGCTTTCTTT | TRBV20-1 | NA | NA | TRBJ1-1
CASSLSRTEQFF | TGTGCCAGCAGCTTATCGAGGACTGAGCAGTTCTTC | TRBV7-2 | NA | NA | TRBJ2-1
CASSGSGRVEDTQYF | TGTGCCAGCAGCGGTAGCGGGAGGGTGGAAGATACGCAGTATTTT | TRBV5-4 | TRBD2 | NA | TRBJ2-3
CAWEGGSGITDTQYF | TGTGCCTGGGAGGGGGGTAGCGGCATCACAGATACGCAGTATTTT | TRBV30 | NA | NA | TRBJ2-3
CASSFEGVCTF | TGTGCCAGCAGTTTTGAAGGGGTATGCACCTTC | TRBV12-3/TRBV12-4 | NA | NA | TRBJ1-2
CASSESREGLRRSNEQFF | TGCGCCAGCAGTGAGTCTAGAGAGGGTCTACGGCGGAGCAATGAGCAGTTCTTC | TRBV10-2 | NA | NA | TRBJ2-1
CASSATWGEAFF | TGTGCCAGCAGCGCGACCTGGGGTGAAGCTTTCTTT | TRBV5-6 | NA | NA | TRBJ1-1
CASSFSDPSYNEQFF | TGTGCCAGCAGCTTTTCGGACCCCTCCTACAATGAGCAGTTCTTC | TRBV13 | NA | NA | TRBJ2-1
CASSDSGGDTEAFF | TGTGCCAGCAGTGATTCAGGGGGCGACACTGAAGCTTTCTTT | TRBV12-3/TRBV12-4 | TRBD1 | NA | TRBJ1-1
CATSIGSRQTQYF | TGTGCCACCAGCATCGGGAGTAGGCAGACCCAGTACTTC | TRBV15 | NA | NA | TRBJ2-5
CASNKQGIPPGGSNQPQHF | TGTGCCAGCAATAAACAGGGGATACCCCCTGGGGGAAGCAATCAGCCCCAGCATTTT | TRBV27 | TRBD1 | NA | TRBJ1-5
CASSQVDRDTDTQYF | TGCGCCAGCAGCCAAGTTGACAGGGACACAGATACGCAGTATTTT | TRBV4-3 | TRBD1 | NA | TRBJ2-3
CASSQESRGEFTDTQYF | TGCGCCAGCAGCCAAGAATCACGAGGGGAGTTCACAGATACGCAGTATTTT | TRBV4-1 | NA | NA | TRBJ2-3
CASGWGATNTGELFF | TGTGCCAGCGGGTGGGGGGCGACCAACACCGGGGAGCTGTTTTTT | TRBV27 | NA | NA | TRBJ2-2
CASSSFVANYGYTF | TGTGCCAGCAGCTCATTCGTAGCAAACTATGGCTACACCTTC | TRBV7-9 | NA | NA | TRBJ1-2
CASSSVSSSYNEQFF | TGTGCCAGCAGTTCAGTCTCATCCTCCTACAATGAGCAGTTCTTC | TRBV27 | NA | NA | TRBJ2-1
CSVGPASGYTF | TGCAGCGTTGGCCCGGCGAGTGGCTACACCTTC | TRBV29-1 | NA | NA | TRBJ1-2
CASRRHRDGYNEQFF | TGTGCCAGCAGACGACACCGGGACGGGTACAATGAGCAGTTCTTC | TRBV6-2/TRBV6-3 | NA | NA | TRBJ2-1
CASSSARDRGRNTEAFF | TGTGCCAGCAGCTCCGCCCGGGACAGGGGCAGGAACACTGAAGCTTTCTTT | TRBV5-4 | TRBD1 | NA | TRBJ1-1
CASRGEGLGNQPQHF | TGTGCCAGCAGGGGGGAGGGGTTGGGCAATCAGCCCCAGCATTTT | TRBV7-2 | NA | NA | TRBJ1-5
CASSLGDGTSTDTQYF | TGTGCCAGCAGCCTCGGAGACGGAACTAGCACAGATACGCAGTATTTT | TRBV7-2 | NA | NA | TRBJ2-3
CSARRAVNSPLHF | TGCAGTGCTAGGCGGGCAGTTAATTCACCCCTCCACTTT | TRBV20-1 | NA | NA | TRBJ1-6
CASSHRGLLINTEAFF | TGTGCCAGCAGCCACAGGGGCCTCCTGATCAACACTGAAGCTTTCTTT | TRBV6-1 | TRBD1 | NA | TRBJ1-1
CATSPTGKHQPQHF | TGTGCCACCAGTCCAACAGGGAAGCATCAGCCCCAGCATTTT | TRBV24-1 | NA | NA | TRBJ1-5
CASSVGGQGSSGANVLTF | TGTGCCAGCAGCGTAGGGGGACAGGGAAGCTCTGGGGCCAACGTCCTGACTTTC | TRBV9 | TRBD1 | NA | TRBJ2-6
CASSQDVGRSEQFF | TGTGCCAGCAGCCAAGATGTGGGTCGATCGGAGCAGTTCTTC | TRBV3-1 | NA | NA | TRBJ2-1
CASSQVSRFTDTQYF | TGCGCCAGCAGCCAAGTTTCCAGGTTCACAGATACGCAGTATTTT | TRBV4-1 | NA | NA | TRBJ2-3
CSGRELTDTQYF | TGCAGCGGTAGAGAGCTCACAGATACGCAGTATTTT | TRBV29-1 | NA | once | TRBJ2-3
CASSVLLAGDNNEQFF | TGTGCCAGCAGTGTATTACTAGCGGGAGATAACAATGAGCAGTTCTTC | TRBV2 | TRBD2 | NA | TRBJ2-1
CASSSRTGDGNEQFF | TGCGCCAGCAGCTCGAGGACAGGGGACGGGAATGAGCAGTTCTTC | TRBV5-1 | TRBD1 | NA | TRBJ2-1
CASSPPPGQGYEQYF | TGTGCCAGCAGTCCCCCTCCGGGACAGGGGTACGAGCAGTACTTC | TRBV12-3/TRBV12-4 | TRBD1 | NA | TRBJ2-7
CASSYSPREFSYNEQFF | TGTGCCAGCAGTTACTCGCCCAGGGAGTTCTCCTACAATGAGCAGTTCTTC | TRBV6-5 | NA | NA | TRBJ2-1
CASSRSLSGSYGQYF | TGCGCCAGCAGCCGTAGTCTTTCGGGCTCCTACGGGCAGTACTTC | TRBV4-3 | NA | NA | TRBJ2-7
CASRTTGSFHEQFF | TGTGCCAGTAGGACGACAGGGTCGTTCCATGAGCAGTTCTTC | TRBV19 | TRBD1 | once | TRBJ2-1
CASGEGGDTEAFF | TGTGCCAGCGGGGAGGGAGGGGACACTGAAGCTTTCTTT | TRBV9 | NA | NA | TRBJ1-1
CASSLGRQYTQYF | TGTGCCAGCTCACTCGGCCGACAGTATACGCAGTATTTT | TRBV18 | NA | NA | TRBJ2-3
CASSIAGGRRYEQYF | TGTGCCAGCAGTATAGCAGGGGGCAGGAGATACGAGCAGTACTTC | TRBV28 | TRBD1 | NA | TRBJ2-7
CASSQEGTPSSYEQYF | TGTGCCAGCAGCCAAGAAGGGACACCGAGCTCCTACGAGCAGTACTTC | TRBV3-1 | NA | NA | TRBJ2-7
CASSRWTVDEQFF | TGTGCCAGCAGCCGATGGACTGTCGATGAGCAGTTCTTC | TRBV12-3/TRBV12-4 | NA | once | TRBJ2-1
CAWSGGKTGGQPQHF | TGTGCCTGGAGTGGAGGAAAGACAGGGGGCCAGCCCCAGCATTTT | TRBV30 | TRBD1 | NA | TRBJ1-5
CASSLRTHNEQFF | TGTGCCAGCAGCCTTCGGACACACAATGAGCAGTTCTTC | TRBV3-1 | NA | NA | TRBJ2-1
CASSFEAGGYNEQFF | TGTGCCAGCAGTTTCGAGGCGGGAGGGTATAATGAGCAGTTCTTC | TRBV2 | TRBD2 | NA | TRBJ2-1
CASSLEKGYGYTF | TGTGCCAGCAGCCTCGAGAAGGGCTATGGCTACACCTTC | TRBV3-1 | NA | NA | TRBJ1-2
CSARGSDRGWTEETQYF | TGCAGTGCTAGGGGATCAGACCGGGGTTGGACAGAAGAGACCCAGTACTTC | TRBV20-1 | NA | NA | TRBJ2-5
CSASPRGYTF | TGCAGCGCCAGTCCGCGTGGCTACACCTTC | TRBV29-1 | NA | NA | TRBJ1-2
CATHDPTLNTEAFF | TGTGCCACCCACGACCCCACCCTGAACACTGAAGCTTTCTTT | TRBV28 | NA | NA | TRBJ1-1
CSVERNRETQYF | TGCAGCGTTGAACGGAATCGAGAGACCCAGTACTTC | TRBV29-1 | NA | NA | TRBJ2-5
CAWSVGSHAPSGANVLTF | TGTGCCTGGAGTGTTGGAAGTCACGCCCCCTCTGGGGCCAACGTCCTGACTTTC | TRBV30 | NA | NA | TRBJ2-6
CATSDPGTGQETQYF | TGTGCCACCAGTGACCCTGGGACGGGACAAGAGACCCAGTACTTC | TRBV24-1 | NA | few | TRBJ2-5